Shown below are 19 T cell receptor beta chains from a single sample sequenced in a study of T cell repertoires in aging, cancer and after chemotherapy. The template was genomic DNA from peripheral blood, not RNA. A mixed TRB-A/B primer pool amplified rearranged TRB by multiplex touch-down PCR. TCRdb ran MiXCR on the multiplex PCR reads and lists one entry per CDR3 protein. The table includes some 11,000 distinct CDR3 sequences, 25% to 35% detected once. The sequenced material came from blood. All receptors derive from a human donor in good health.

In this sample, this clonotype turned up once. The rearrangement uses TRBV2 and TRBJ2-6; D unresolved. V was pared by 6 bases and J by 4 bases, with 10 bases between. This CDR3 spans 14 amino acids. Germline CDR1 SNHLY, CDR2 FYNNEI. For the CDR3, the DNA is TGTGCCAGCAGGCCGGGTGAGGGGGCCAACGTCCTGACTTTC. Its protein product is CASRPGEGANVLTF.

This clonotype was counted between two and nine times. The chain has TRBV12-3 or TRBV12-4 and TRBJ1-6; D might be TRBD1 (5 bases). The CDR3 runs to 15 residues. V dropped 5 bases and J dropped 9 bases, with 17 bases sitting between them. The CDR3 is CASSPRQGESSPLHF. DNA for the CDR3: TGTGCCAGCAGTCCCCGGCAGGGAGAGAGTTCACCCCTCCACTTT.

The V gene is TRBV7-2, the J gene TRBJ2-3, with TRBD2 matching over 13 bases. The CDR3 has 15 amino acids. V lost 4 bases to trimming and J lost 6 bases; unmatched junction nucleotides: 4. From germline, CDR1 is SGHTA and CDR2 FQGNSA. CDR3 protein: CASSSWTSGGDTQYF. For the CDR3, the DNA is TGTGCCAGCAGCTCCTGGACTAGCGGGGGCGATACGCAGTATTTT.

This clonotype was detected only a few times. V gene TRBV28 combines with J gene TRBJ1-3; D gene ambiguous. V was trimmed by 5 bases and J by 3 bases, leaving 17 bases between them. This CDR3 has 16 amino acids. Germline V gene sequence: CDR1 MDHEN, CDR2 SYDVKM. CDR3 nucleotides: TGTGCCAGCAGTATGCGACCTCCGGGTTATGGAAACACCATATATTTT. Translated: CASSMRPPGYGNTIYF.

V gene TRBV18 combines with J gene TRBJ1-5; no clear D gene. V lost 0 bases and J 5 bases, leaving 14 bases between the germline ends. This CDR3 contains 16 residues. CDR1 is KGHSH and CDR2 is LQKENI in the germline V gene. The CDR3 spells CASSPPRRGDDQPQHF. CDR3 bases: TGTGCCAGCTCACCACCGCGGCGCGGAGACGATCAGCCCCAGCATTTT.

CDR3 nucleotide sequence: TGCAGTGCTAGCCCCCCAGGGAGAGCCTATAATTCACCCCTCCACTTT. This translates into CSASPPGRAYNSPLHF. The rearrangement links TRBV20-1 to TRBJ1-6, with D possibly TRBD1 on 5 matching bases. Germline CDR1 and CDR2: DFQATT and SNEGSKA (reference sequence). V lost 3 bases and J lost 2, with 14 bases in between. The CDR3 length is 16 residues.

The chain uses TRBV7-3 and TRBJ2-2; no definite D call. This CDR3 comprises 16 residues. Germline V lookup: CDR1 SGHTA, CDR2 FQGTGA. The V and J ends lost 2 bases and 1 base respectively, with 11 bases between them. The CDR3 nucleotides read TGTGCCAGCAGCTTACAGCCTTCTAGGAACACCGGGGAGCTGTTTTTT. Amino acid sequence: CASSLQPSRNTGELFF.

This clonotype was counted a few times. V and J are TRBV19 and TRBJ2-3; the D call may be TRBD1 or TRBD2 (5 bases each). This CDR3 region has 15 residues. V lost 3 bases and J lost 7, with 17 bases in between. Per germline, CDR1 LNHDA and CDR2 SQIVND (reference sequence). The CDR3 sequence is CASSMTKGRRHTQYF. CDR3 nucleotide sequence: TGTGCCAGTAGTATGACCAAGGGGAGAAGGCATACGCAGTATTTT.

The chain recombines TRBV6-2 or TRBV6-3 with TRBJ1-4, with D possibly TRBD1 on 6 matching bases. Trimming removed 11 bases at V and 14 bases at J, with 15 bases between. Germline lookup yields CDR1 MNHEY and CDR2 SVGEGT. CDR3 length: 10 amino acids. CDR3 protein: CACGQLRLFF. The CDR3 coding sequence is TGTGCCTGCGGACAGTTACGGCTGTTTTTT.

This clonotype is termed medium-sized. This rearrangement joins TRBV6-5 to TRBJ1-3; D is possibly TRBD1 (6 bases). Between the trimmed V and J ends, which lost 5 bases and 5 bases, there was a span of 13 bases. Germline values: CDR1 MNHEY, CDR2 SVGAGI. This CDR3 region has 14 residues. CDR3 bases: TGTGCCAGCAGTCCCACCAGGGGAAGAAACACCATATATTTT. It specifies CASSPTRGRNTIYF.

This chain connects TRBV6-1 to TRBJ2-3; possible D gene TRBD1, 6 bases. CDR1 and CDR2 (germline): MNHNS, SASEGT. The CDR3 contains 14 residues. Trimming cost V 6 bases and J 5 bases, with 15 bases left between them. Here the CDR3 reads CASSTRGLGDTQYF. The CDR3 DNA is TGTGCCAGCAGCACGAGGGGGTTAGGAGATACGCAGTATTTT.

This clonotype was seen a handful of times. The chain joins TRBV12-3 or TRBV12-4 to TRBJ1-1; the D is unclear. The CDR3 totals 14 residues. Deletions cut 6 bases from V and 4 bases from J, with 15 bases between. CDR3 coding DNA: TGTGCCAGCAGACCCAAGGGAGGAGTCACTGAAGCTTTCTTT. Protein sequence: CASRPKGGVTEAFF.

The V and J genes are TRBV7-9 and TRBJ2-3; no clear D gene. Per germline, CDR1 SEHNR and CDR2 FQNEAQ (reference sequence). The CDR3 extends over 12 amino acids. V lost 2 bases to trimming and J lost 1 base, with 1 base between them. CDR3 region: CASSLRTDTQYF. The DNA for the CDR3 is TGTGCCAGCAGCTTACGCACAGATACGCAGTATTTT.

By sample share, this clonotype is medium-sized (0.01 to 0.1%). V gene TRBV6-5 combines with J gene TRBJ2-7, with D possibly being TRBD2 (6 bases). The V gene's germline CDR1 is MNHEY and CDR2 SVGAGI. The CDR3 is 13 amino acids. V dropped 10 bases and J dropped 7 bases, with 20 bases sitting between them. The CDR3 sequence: CATNRGWGEEQYF. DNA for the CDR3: TGTGCCACCAATCGGGGGTGGGGAGAAGAGCAGTACTTC.

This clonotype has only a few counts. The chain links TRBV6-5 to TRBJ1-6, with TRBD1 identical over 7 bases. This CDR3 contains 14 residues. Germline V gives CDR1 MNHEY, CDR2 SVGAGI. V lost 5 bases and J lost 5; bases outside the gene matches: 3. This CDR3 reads CASSRTGDNSPLHF. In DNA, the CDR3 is TGTGCCAGCAGTAGGACAGGTGATAATTCACCCCTCCACTTT.

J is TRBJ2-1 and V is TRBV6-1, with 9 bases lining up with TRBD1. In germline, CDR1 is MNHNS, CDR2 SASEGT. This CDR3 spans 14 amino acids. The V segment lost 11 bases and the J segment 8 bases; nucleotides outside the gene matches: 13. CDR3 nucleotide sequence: TGTGCCGTTAACCCCGGGACAGGGATCCATGAGCAGTTCTTC. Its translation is CAVNPGTGIHEQFF.

The CDR3 nucleotides read TGTGCCAGCTCCCCTAGACGGACAGTCCTGGACGTCCTGACTTTC. Translation gives CASSPRRTVLDVLTF. This chain connects TRBV18 to TRBJ2-6; possible D gene TRBD1, 6 bases. Germline V lookup: CDR1 KGHSH, CDR2 LQKENI. V was pared by 6 bases and J by 11 bases, with 20 bases between. The CDR3 contains 15 residues.

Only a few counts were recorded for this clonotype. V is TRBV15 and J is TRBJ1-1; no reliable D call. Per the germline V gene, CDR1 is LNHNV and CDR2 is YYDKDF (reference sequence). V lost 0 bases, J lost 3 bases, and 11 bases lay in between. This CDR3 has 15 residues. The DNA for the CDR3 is TGTGCCACCAGCAGAGAATCCGGCAGCTACACTGAAGCTTTCTTT. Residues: CATSRESGSYTEAFF.

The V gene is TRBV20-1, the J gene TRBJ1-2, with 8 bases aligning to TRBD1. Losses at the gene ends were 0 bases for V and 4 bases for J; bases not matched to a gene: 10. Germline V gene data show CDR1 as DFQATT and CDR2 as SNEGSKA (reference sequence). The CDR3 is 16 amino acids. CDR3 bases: TGCAGTGCTAGAGAACCAGGACAGGGAAACCTCTATGGCTACACCTTC. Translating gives CSAREPGQGNLYGYTF.